This TCR beta chain was sequenced for a study of blood T cells in healthy people across ages. Healthy Russian Caucasian donors spanned ages roughly 6 to 90 years. A second PCR of about 6 to 11 cycles used a sample-barcoded 5' primer and a J-beta primer mix. Samples each returned at least 2.5 million CDR3-containing paired-end reads. TCRdb itself ran the 5' RACE reads through MiXCR, one entry per CDR3 protein. The table has around 790,000 distinct CDR3 sequences, approximately 48% seen once. The CDR3 extends over 13 amino acids. V gave up 3 bases and J gave up 7 bases, with 9 bases separating them. The TCR originated in a man aged 60-69 years in good health. The source material was blood. The chain combines TRBV12-3 or TRBV12-4 with TRBJ2-2; D uncertain. CDR3 DNA: TGTGCCAGCAGTTTTGTAGCCGACGGGGAGCTGTTTTTT. Amino acids: CASSFVADGELFF.